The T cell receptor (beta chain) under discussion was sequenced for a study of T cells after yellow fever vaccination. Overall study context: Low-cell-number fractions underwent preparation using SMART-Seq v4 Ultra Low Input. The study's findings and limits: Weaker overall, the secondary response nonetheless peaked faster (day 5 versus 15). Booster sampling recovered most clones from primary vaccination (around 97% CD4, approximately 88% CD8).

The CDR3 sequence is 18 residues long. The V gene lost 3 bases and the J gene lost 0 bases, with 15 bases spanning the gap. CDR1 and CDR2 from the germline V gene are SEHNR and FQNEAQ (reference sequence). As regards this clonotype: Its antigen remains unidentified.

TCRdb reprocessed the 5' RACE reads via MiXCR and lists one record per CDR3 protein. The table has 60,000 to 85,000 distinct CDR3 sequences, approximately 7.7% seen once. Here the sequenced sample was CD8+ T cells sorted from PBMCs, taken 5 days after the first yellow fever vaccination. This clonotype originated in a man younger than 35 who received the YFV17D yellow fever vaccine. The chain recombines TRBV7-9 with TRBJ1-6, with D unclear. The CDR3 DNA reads TGTGCCAGCAGCTTTGGACTTTCCATGAGCTCCTATAATTCACCCCTCCACTTT. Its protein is CASSFGLSMSSYNSPLHF. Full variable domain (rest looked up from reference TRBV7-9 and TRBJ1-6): DTGVSQNPRHKITKRGQNVTFRCDPISEHNRLYWYRQTLGQGPEFLTYFQNEAQLEKSRLLSDRFSAERPKGSFSTLEIQRTEQGDSAMYLCASSFGLSMSSYNSPLHFGNGTRLTVT.